These 17 T cell receptor beta chains were all obtained from the same sample, sequenced in a study of blood T cell repertoires in COVID-19. Profiled with immunoSEQ multiplex PCR; TCRdb holds only in-frame clones, not every one. The sample has fewer than 450,000 clones, 88% seen once. Sequencing input: PBMCs or T cells enriched from blood (not recorded which). The receptor source for this set is a woman aged 35 to 49 with acute COVID-19.

J is TRBJ1-2 and V is TRBV3-1 (or the pseudogene TRBV3-2); D not resolved. The CDR3 runs to 15 residues. Germline CDR1 is LGHDT and CDR2 is YNNKEL (reference sequence). Deletions cut 1 base from V and 4 bases from J, with 13 bases between. The CDR3: CASSQAIGAFYGYTF. The CDR3 nucleotides are TGTGCCAGCAGCCAAGCTATAGGAGCTTTCTATGGCTACACCTTC.

The rearrangement joins TRBV25-1 to TRBJ2-7; D ambiguous. Germline CDR1 is MGHDK and CDR2 is SYGVNS. V was clipped by 2 bases and J by 6 bases, with 11 bases between them. The CDR3 has 13 amino acids. CDR3 DNA sequence: TGTGCCAGCAGTGAACTTCCGCGAGGCGAGCAGTACTTC. Its translation is CASSELPRGEQYF.

This clone was seen just once. This chain uses TRBV7-9 with TRBJ1-2; D remains ambiguous. CDR1 SEHNR and CDR2 FQNEAQ come from the germline V gene (reference sequence). V was cut by 5 bases and J by 6 bases, with 28 bases left in between. The CDR3 is 18 amino acids. CDR3 sequence: CASSPRLQPDSTSHGYTF. The CDR3 nucleotides read TGTGCCAGCAGCCCTCGACTCCAGCCAGACTCAACCTCGCATGGCTACACCTTC.

The rearrangement links TRBV10-3 to TRBJ2-7; possibly TRBD2 for D (6 bases). V was shortened by 6 bases and J by 0 bases, with 15 bases between the two germline ends. CDR3 length: 15 residues. Germline CDR1 is ENHRY and CDR2 is SYGVKD. This CDR3 is CAISAGRGFSYEQYF. DNA for the CDR3: TGTGCCATCAGCGCCGGACGGGGGTTCTCCTACGAGCAGTACTTC.

CDR3 amino acids: CASSYGLAGATDTQYF. The CDR3 DNA follows: TGTGCCAGCAGCTACGGACTAGCGGGGGCCACAGATACGCAGTATTTT. The chain has TRBV9 and TRBJ2-3, with TRBD2 identical over 13 bases. V lost 4 bases and J lost 2; bases outside the gene matches: 4. Germline assignment: CDR1 SGDLS and CDR2 YYNGEE. This CDR3 has 16 residues. Variable domain in full (rest from reference TRBV9 and TRBJ2-3): DSGVTQTPKHLITATGQRVTLRCSPRSGDLSVYWYQQSLDQGLQFLIQYYNGEERAKGNILERFSAQQFPDLHSELNLSSLELGDSALYFCASSYGLAGATDTQYFGPGTRLTVL.

The CDR3 reads CSVVPLGGGGETQYF. Written as DNA, the CDR3 is TGCAGCGTTGTTCCGCTCGGCGGGGGAGGAGAGACCCAGTACTTC. The rearrangement uses TRBV29-1 and TRBJ2-5, with TRBD2 matching 7 bases. V was pared by 4 bases and J by 4 bases, with 12 bases of the junction left unmatched. CDR3 length equals 15 residues. CDR1 is SQVTM, CDR2 ANQGSEA, per germline.

This clone appeared a single time. The V gene is TRBV3-1 (or the pseudogene TRBV3-2), the J gene TRBJ1-4, with TRBD1 identical over 9 bases. V shed 6 bases, J shed 6 bases, and the junction held 5 bases outside the gene matches. CDR1 and CDR2 from the germline V gene are LGHDT and YNNKEL (reference sequence). The CDR3 totals 14 residues. CDR3 in DNA: TGTGCCAGCAGAAAACAGGGGGCTCATGAAAAACTGTTTTTT. Its translation: CASRKQGAHEKLFF.

The chain couples TRBV4-1 to TRBJ1-4; D is uncertain. The V end lost 1 base, the J end lost 4 bases, and 10 bases lay between the germline ends. The CDR3 length is 15 residues. Germline V gene sequence: CDR1 MGHRA, CDR2 YSYEKL. The CDR3 DNA is TGCGCCAGCAGCCAAGTCCCTGGGCTTAATGAAAAACTGTTTTTT. Its translation is CASSQVPGLNEKLFF.

The CDR3 is CASSSTAGQGDYGYTF. The CDR3 nucleotides read TGTGCCAGCAGCTCGACCGCGGGACAGGGCGACTATGGCTACACCTTC. The chain uses TRBV11-3 and TRBJ1-2, with 9 bases that match TRBD1. CDR3 length: 16 amino acids. Germline CDR1 and CDR2: SGHNT and YENEEA. Unmatched junction bases numbered 9, after V lost 4 bases and J lost 3 bases.

The V gene is TRBV30, the J gene TRBJ2-7; 7 nucleotides line up with TRBD1. Germline values: CDR1 GTSNPN, CDR2 SVGIG (reference sequence). V lost 4 bases and J lost 5; bases outside the gene matches: 5. The CDR3 contains 12 residues. CDR3 sequence (DNA): TGTGCCTGGAAGGAAGGGGGCGACGAGCAGTACTTC. This encodes CAWKEGGDEQYF.

J is TRBJ2-5 and V is TRBV5-8; the match to TRBD1 covers 9 bases. V lost 4 bases to trimming and J lost 7 bases; unmatched junction nucleotides: 8. This CDR3 contains 14 residues. CDR1 is SGHTS and CDR2 is YDEGEE in the germline V gene. The chain's CDR3 is CASSLAGTGLTQYF. CDR3 in DNA: TGTGCCAGCAGCCTAGCAGGGACAGGGTTGACCCAGTACTTC.

This chain joins TRBV7-9 and TRBJ2-3; D is uncertain. Germline V gene lookup returns CDR1 SEHNR and CDR2 FQNEAQ (reference sequence). This CDR3 region has 11 residues. Trimming removed 5 bases from V and 2 bases from J, with 2 bases in between. CDR3 nucleotides: TGTGCCAGCAGCCTCACAGATACGCAGTATTTT. Its protein is CASSLTDTQYF.

V is TRBV5-1 and J is TRBJ1-1; D is ambiguous. Germline V CDR1 and CDR2: SGHRS, YFSETQ. The CDR3 sequence is 13 residues long. V lost 4 bases to trimming and J lost 4 bases, with 11 bases between them. The CDR3 sequence is CASSDTQTTEAFF. Written as DNA, the CDR3 is TGCGCCAGCAGCGATACACAGACCACTGAAGCTTTCTTT.

This clone appeared once. The sample holds other DNA sequences that translate to the same CDR3. For the CDR3, the DNA is TGCGCCAGCAGCTCGGGACAGGGGAGGACTGAAGCTTTCTTT. Translating gives CASSSGQGRTEAFF. The rearrangement uses TRBV5-1 and TRBJ1-1, with 10 bases that match TRBD1. The V and J ends lost 3 bases and 5 bases, in that order; junction bases with no gene match: 4. CDR1 and CDR2 from the germline V gene are SGHRS and YFSETQ. The CDR3 has 14 amino acids.

This chain connects TRBV11-2 to TRBJ2-1; no definite D call. The CDR3 extends over 14 amino acids. Germline V gene sequence: CDR1 SGHAT, CDR2 FQNNGV. The V gene lost 0 bases and the J gene lost 4 bases, with 7 bases spanning the gap. The CDR3 bases are TGTGCCAGCAGCTTAGACTCCGTATACAATGAGCAGTTCTTC. Its translation: CASSLDSVYNEQFF. The complete variable domain, with remaining parts taken from reference TRBV11-2 and TRBJ2-1, reads EAGVAQSPRYKIIEKRQSVAFWCNPISGHATLYWYQQILGQGPKLLIQFQNNGVVDDSQLPKDRFSAERLKGVDSTLKIQPAKLEDSAVYLCASSLDSVYNEQFFGPGTRLTVL.

The CDR3 bases are TGTGCCAGCAGCTTTTGGGGGCTCCAAGAGACCCAGTACTTC. This codes for CASSFWGLQETQYF. The chain combines TRBV7-9 with TRBJ2-5, with a weak D call TRBD1 (6 bases). CDR3 length equals 14 residues. Germline V lookup: CDR1 SEHNR, CDR2 FQNEAQ (reference sequence). The V end lost 3 bases, the J end lost 1 base, and 9 bases lay between the germline ends.

The chain has TRBV11-2 and TRBJ2-3, with 7 bases that match TRBD2. The trim removed 6 bases at V and 0 bases at J, leaving 12 bases unmatched. The length of the CDR3 is 17 residues. In germline, CDR1 is SGHAT, CDR2 FQNNGV. CDR3 sequence reads: CASRPLAGGKSTDTQYF. Written as DNA, the CDR3 is TGTGCCAGCAGGCCCCTAGCCGGGGGGAAGAGCACAGATACGCAGTATTTT.